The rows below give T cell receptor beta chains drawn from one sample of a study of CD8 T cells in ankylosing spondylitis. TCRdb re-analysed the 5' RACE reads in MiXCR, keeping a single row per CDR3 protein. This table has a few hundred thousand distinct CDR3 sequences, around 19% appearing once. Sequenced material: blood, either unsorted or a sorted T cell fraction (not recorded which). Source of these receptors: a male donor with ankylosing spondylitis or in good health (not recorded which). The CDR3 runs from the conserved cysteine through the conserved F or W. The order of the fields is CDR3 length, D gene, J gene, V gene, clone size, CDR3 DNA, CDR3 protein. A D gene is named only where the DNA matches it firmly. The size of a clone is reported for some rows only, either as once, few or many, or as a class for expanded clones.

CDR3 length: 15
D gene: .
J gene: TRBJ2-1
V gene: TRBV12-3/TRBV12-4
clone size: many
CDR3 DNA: TGTGCCAGCAGTTTAGTTTCAGGGGTTTTGAATGAGCAGTTCTTC
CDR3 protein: CASSLVSGVLNEQFF

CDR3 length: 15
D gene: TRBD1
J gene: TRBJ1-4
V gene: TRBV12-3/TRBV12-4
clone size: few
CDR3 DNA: TGTGCCAGCAGTTCGGGACAGGGCGGTATTGAAAAACTGTTTTTT
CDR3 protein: CASSSGQGGIEKLFF

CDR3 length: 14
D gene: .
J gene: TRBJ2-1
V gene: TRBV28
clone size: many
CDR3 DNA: TGTGCCACTAAAGGAACCTCAATAAACAATGAGCAGTTCTTC
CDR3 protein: CATKGTSINNEQFF

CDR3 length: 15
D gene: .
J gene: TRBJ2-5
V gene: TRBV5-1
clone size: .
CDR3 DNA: TGCGCCAGCAGCTTCACCGGCCTCGTCCAAGAGACCCAGTACTTC
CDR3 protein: CASSFTGLVQETQYF

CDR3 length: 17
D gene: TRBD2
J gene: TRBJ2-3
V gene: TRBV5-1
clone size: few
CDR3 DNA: TGCGCCAGCAGCTTGTCACTAGCGGGAGGCGGGGAAGATACGCAGTATTTT
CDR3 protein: CASSLSLAGGGEDTQYF

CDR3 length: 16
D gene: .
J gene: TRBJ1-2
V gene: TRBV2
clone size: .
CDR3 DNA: TGTGCCAGCAGGGAGCGACGGGGGGGAGCTAACTATGGCTACACCTTC
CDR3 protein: CASRERRGGANYGYTF

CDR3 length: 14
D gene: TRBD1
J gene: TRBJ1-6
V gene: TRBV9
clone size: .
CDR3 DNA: TGTGCCAGCAGCGCTCGACAGGGTGACTCACCCCTCCACTTT
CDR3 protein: CASSARQGDSPLHF

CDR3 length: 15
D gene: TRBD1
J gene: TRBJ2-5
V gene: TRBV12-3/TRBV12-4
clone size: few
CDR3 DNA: TGTGCCAGCAGTGCTAGACAGGGGTGGCGAGAGACCCAGTACTTC
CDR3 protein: CASSARQGWRETQYF

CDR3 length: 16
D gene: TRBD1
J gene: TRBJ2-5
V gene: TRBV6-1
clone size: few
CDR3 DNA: TGTGCCAGCAGTCCCCGGGACAGGGGGCTTGGAGAGACCCAGTACTTC
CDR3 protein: CASSPRDRGLGETQYF

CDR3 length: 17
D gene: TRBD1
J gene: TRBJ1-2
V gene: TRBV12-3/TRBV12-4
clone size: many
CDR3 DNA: TGTGCCAGCAGTTTGGATCGGACAGGGCGAACTAACTATGGCTACACCTTC
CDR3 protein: CASSLDRTGRTNYGYTF

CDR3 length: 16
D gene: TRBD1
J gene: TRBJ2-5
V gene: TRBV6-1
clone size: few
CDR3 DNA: TGTGCCAGCAGTCTCCGGACAGGGGCGTTCGTTGAGACCCAGTACTTC
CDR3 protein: CASSLRTGAFVETQYF

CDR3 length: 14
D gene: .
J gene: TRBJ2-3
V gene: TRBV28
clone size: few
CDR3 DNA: TGTGCCAGCAGTTTTTCTCGTCTACCCGGTACGCAGTATTTT
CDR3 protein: CASSFSRLPGTQYF

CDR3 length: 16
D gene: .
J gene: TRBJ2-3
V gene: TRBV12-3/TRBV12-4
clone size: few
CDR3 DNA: TGTGCCAGCAGTTTAGGAAAGCGGGCAAACACAGATACGCAGTATTTT
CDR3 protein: CASSLGKRANTDTQYF

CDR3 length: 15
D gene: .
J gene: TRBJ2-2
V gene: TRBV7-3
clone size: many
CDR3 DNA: TGTGCCAGCACCCCGGGCGGATCGAACACCGGGGAGCTGTTTTTT
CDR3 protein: CASTPGGSNTGELFF

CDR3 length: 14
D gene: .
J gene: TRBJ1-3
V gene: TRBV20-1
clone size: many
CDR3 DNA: TGCAGTGCTAGAGATCTCCGGTCCGGAAACACCATATATTTT
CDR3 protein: CSARDLRSGNTIYF

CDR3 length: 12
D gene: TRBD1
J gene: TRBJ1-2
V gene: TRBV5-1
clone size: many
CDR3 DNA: TGCGCCAGCAGCTCGCCTGGACAGGATCACACCTTC
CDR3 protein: CASSSPGQDHTF

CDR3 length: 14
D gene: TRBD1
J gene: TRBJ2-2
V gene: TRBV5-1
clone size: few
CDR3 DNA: TGCGCCAGCAGCGATACAGGGGGTGCCGGGGAGCTGTTTTTT
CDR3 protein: CASSDTGGAGELFF

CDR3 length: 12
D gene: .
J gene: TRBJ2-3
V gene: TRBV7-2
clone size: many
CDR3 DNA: TGTGCCAGCAGCTTAGCCTTGGATACGCAGTATTTT
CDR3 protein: CASSLALDTQYF